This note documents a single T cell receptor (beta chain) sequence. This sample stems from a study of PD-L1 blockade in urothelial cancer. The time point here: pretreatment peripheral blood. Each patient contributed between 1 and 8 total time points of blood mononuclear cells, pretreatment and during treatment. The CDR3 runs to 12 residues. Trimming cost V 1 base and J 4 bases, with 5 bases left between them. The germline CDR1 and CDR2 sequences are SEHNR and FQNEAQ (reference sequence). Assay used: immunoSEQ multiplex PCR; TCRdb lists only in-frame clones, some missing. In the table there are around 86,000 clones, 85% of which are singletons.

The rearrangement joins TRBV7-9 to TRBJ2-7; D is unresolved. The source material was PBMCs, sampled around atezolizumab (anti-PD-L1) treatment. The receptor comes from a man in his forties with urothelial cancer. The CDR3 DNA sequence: TGTGCCAGCAGCTTAGGTACTTACGAGCAGTACTTC. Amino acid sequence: CASSLGTYEQYF.